The source of this TCR beta chain is a study of shared clonotypes between healthy human individuals. The CDR3 is 16 amino acids. Germline values: CDR1 SGDLS, CDR2 YYNGEE. V was shortened by 3 bases and J by 7 bases, with 20 bases between the two germline ends. Libraries were prepared by immunoSEQ multiplex PCR; TCRdb keeps only in-frame clonotypes and omits some of them. The sample includes about 2.4 million clones, over 85% seen only once; the top ten take 0.36%. This sequence joins TRBV9 and TRBJ2-1, with D perhaps matching TRBD1 or TRBD2 (5 bases each). This clonotype was obtained from a man between 18 and 29 years old in good health. Some clones in this sample may be carry-over from other donors' samples. The sequenced material came from naive CD4+ T cells from PBMCs. The subset: CD45RA+ positively selected. The CDR3 bases are TGTGCCAGCAGCGCCTGGACCCCCAGCTGGGGGAATGAGCAGTTCTTC. Translated: CASSAWTPSWGNEQFF.